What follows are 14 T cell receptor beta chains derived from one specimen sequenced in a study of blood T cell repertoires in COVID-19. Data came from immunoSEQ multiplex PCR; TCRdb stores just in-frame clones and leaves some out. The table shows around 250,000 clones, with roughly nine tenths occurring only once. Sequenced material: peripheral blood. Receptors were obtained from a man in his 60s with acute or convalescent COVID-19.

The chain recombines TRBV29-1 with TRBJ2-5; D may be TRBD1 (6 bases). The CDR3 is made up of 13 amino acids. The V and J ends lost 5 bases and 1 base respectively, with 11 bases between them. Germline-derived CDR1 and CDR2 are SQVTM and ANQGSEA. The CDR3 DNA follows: TGCAGCGTTTCCATGGGGGCCCAAGAGACCCAGTACTTC. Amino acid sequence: CSVSMGAQETQYF. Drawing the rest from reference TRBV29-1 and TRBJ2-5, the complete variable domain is SAVISQKPSRDICQRGTSLTIQCQVDSQVTMMFWYRQQPGQSLTLIATANQGSEATYESGFVIDKFPISRPNLTFSTLTVSNMSPEDSSIYLCSVSMGAQETQYFGPGTRLLVL.

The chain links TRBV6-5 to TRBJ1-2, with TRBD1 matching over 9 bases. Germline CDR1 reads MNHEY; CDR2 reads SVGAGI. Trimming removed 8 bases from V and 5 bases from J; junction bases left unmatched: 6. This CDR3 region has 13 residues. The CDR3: CASGRTGEYGYTF. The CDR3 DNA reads TGTGCCAGCGGTAGGACAGGGGAGTATGGCTACACCTTC.

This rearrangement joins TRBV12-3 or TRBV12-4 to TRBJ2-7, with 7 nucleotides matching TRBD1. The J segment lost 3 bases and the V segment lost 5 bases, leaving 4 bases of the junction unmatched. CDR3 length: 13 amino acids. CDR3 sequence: CASSPDRDYEQYF. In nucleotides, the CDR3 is TGTGCCAGCAGTCCAGACAGGGACTACGAGCAGTACTTC.

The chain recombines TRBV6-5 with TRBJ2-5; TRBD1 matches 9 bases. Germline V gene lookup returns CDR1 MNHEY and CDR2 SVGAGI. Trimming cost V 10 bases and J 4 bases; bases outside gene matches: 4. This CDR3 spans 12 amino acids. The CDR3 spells CATATGGETQYF. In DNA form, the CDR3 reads TGTGCCACCGCGACAGGGGGAGAGACCCAGTACTTC.

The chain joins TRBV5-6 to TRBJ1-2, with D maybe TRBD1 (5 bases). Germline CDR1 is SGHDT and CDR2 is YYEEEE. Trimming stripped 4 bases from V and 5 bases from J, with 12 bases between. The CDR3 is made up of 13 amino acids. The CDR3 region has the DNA TGTGCCAGCAGCCGGGTTGGGGCTTATGGCTACACCTTC. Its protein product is CASSRVGAYGYTF. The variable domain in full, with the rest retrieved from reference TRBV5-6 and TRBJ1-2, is DAGVTQSPTHLIKTRGQQVTLRCSPKSGHDTVSWYQQALGQGPQFIFQYYEEEERQRGNFPDRFSGHQFPNYSSELNVNALLLGDSALYLCASSRVGAYGYTFGSGTRLTVV.

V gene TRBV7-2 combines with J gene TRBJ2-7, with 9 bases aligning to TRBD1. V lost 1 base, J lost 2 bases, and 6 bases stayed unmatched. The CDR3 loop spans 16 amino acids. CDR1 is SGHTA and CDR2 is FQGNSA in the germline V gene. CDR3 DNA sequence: TGTGCCAGCAGCTTAGGGGGGACAGGGACCCCCTACGAGCAGTACTTC. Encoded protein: CASSLGGTGTPYEQYF.

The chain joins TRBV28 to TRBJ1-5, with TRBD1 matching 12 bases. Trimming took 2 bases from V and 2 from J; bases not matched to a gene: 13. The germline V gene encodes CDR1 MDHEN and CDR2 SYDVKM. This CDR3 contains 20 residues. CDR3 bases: TGTGCCAGCAGTTTAATCGGGGACAGGGGGCTAACATCGGGCAATCAGCCCCAGCATTTT. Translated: CASSLIGDRGLTSGNQPQHF.

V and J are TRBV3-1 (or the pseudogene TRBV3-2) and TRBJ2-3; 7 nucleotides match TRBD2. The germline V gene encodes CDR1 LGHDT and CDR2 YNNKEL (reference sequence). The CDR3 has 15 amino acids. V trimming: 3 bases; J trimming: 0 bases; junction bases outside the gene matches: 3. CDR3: CASSQGGRSTDTQYF. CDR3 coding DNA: TGTGCCAGCAGCCAGGGAGGGCGGAGCACAGATACGCAGTATTTT.

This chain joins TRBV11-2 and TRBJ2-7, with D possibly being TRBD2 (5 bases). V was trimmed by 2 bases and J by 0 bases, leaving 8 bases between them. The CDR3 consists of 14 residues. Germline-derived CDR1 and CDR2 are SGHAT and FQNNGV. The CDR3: CASSLQRSSYEQYF. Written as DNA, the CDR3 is TGTGCCAGCAGCTTACAGCGGAGCTCCTACGAGCAGTACTTC. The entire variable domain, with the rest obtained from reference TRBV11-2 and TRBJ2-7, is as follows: EAGVAQSPRYKIIEKRQSVAFWCNPISGHATLYWYQQILGQGPKLLIQFQNNGVVDDSQLPKDRFSAERLKGVDSTLKIQPAKLEDSAVYLCASSLQRSSYEQYFGPGTRLTVT.

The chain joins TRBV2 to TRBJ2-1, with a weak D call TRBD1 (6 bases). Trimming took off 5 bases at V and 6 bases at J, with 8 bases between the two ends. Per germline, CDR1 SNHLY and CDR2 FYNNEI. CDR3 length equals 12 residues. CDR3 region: CASSPDSNEQFF. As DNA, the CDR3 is TGTGCCAGCAGTCCGGACAGCAATGAGCAGTTCTTC.

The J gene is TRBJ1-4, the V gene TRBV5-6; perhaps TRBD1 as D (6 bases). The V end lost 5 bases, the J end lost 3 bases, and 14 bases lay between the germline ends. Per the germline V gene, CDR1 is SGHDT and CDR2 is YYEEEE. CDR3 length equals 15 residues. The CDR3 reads CASRNLDSPNEKLFF. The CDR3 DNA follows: TGTGCCAGCAGAAACCTGGACAGCCCTAATGAAAAACTGTTTTTT. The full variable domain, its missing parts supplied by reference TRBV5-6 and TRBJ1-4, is DAGVTQSPTHLIKTRGQQVTLRCSPKSGHDTVSWYQQALGQGPQFIFQYYEEEERQRGNFPDRFSGHQFPNYSSELNVNALLLGDSALYLCASRNLDSPNEKLFFGSGTQLSVL.

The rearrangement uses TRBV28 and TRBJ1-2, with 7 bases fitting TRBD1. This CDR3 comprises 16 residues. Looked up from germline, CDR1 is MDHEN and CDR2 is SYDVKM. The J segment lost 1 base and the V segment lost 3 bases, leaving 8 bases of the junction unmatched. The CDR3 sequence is CASSFFTGELNYGYTF. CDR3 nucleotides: TGTGCCAGCAGTTTTTTTACAGGGGAACTTAACTATGGCTACACCTTC.

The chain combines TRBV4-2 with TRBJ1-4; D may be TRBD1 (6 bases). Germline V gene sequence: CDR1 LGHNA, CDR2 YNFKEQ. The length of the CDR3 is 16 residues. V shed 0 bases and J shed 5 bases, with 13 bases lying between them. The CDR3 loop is CASSQEKGVTNEKLFF. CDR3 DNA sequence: TGTGCCAGCAGCCAAGAAAAGGGGGTAACCAATGAAAAACTGTTTTTT.

CDR3 residues: CASSPTPGGNISPLHF. Here the CDR3 DNA reads TGTGCCAGCAGTCCCACACCAGGGGGAAATATTTCACCCCTCCACTTT. The chain has TRBV27 and TRBJ1-6; 7 bases are a match to TRBD1. Germline V gene sequence: CDR1 MNHEY, CDR2 SMNVEV (reference sequence). Trimming at V came to 5 bases and at J to 9 bases, leaving 13 bases not matched to a gene. The CDR3 is made up of 16 amino acids.